This T cell receptor beta chain was found in a study of monozygotic twins with inflammatory bowel disease. Donors each contributed one blood sample measuring 2.5 ml. Each sample had eight separate cDNA synthesis reactions. One entry per CDR3 protein, without DNA, is what TCRdb gives after re-calling the 5' RACE reads. The table lists more than 350,000 distinct CDR3 sequences. On this clonotype: Its antigen is undetermined.

Study results and caveats: By inverse Simpson index, TCRbeta diversity was lower in IBD patients than in healthy co-twins. Clonotypes shared with others were fewer in IBD patients than in healthy twins, especially with disease activity.

Germline-derived CDR1 and CDR2 are SQVTM and ANQGSEA. This CDR3 is 12 amino acids long. The specimen was blood. The chain joins TRBV29-1 to TRBJ2-1; TCRdb's D gene call, TRBD1, goes unchecked for lack of DNA. This TCR came from a human donor with ulcerative colitis or Crohn's disease, or a healthy co-twin of an affected twin (not recorded which). The CDR3 reads CSVPAQNNEQFF.